This T cell receptor (beta chain) came from a study of shared clonotypes between healthy human individuals. On the study more broadly: Each donor contributed plates that comprised three CD4 naive, three CD4 memory, two CD8 naive and one CD8 memory.

The protocol was immunoSEQ multiplex PCR, while the TCRdb copy is restricted to in-frame clones and leaves out a portion. The sample has some 2,000,000 clones; about 95% are singletons. Details on this clone: Its antigen is still unknown.

Regarding the study as a whole: Generation probabilities were higher for clonotypes shared across all four sorted-subset donors than for unshared ones.

As defined, naive CD8 cells were CD45RO-negative and positively selected for CCR7, with terminally differentiated effector memory CD45RA+ cells excluded. Trimming pared 4 bases from V and 4 bases from J, leaving 14 bases between. The CDR3 extends over 15 amino acids. Germline V CDR1 and CDR2: SNHLY, FYNNEI. The sample was naive CD8+ T cells sorted from blood. The chain carries TRBV2 and TRBJ2-1; the D gene is possibly TRBD2 (5 bases). This TCR was recovered from a man younger than 35 in good health. The CDR3 DNA reads as TGTGCCAGCAGTGGAGAGGAGGACCTTTACAATGAGCAGTTCTTC. It yields the protein CASSGEEDLYNEQFF.